This T cell receptor (beta chain) was observed in a study of T cells in Graves' hyperthyroidism and ophthalmopathy. Using RNA transcripts as the source, TCR beta CDR3 regions were amplified. A set of HTBI primers served as the primers for a first-round RT-PCR of the TCR CDR3. TCRdb recomputed calls from the multiplex PCR reads with MiXCR, one row per CDR3 protein. The sample lists about 480,000 distinct CDR3 sequences, under 15% occurring once. V lost 7 bases and J lost 4; bases outside the gene matches: 4. CDR3 length: 13 amino acids. Looked up from germline, CDR1 is MNHNS and CDR2 is SASEGT. The sample holds many counts of this clonotype.

V gene TRBV6-1 combines with J gene TRBJ1-5, with 7 bases lining up with TRBD1. The sequence was collected from a woman aged 18-29 years with Graves' hyperthyroidism. The sample comprised blood. CDR3 sequence (DNA): TGTGCCAGCACCCCGACAGGGAATCAGCCCCAGCATTTT. This gives the protein CASTPTGNQPQHF.